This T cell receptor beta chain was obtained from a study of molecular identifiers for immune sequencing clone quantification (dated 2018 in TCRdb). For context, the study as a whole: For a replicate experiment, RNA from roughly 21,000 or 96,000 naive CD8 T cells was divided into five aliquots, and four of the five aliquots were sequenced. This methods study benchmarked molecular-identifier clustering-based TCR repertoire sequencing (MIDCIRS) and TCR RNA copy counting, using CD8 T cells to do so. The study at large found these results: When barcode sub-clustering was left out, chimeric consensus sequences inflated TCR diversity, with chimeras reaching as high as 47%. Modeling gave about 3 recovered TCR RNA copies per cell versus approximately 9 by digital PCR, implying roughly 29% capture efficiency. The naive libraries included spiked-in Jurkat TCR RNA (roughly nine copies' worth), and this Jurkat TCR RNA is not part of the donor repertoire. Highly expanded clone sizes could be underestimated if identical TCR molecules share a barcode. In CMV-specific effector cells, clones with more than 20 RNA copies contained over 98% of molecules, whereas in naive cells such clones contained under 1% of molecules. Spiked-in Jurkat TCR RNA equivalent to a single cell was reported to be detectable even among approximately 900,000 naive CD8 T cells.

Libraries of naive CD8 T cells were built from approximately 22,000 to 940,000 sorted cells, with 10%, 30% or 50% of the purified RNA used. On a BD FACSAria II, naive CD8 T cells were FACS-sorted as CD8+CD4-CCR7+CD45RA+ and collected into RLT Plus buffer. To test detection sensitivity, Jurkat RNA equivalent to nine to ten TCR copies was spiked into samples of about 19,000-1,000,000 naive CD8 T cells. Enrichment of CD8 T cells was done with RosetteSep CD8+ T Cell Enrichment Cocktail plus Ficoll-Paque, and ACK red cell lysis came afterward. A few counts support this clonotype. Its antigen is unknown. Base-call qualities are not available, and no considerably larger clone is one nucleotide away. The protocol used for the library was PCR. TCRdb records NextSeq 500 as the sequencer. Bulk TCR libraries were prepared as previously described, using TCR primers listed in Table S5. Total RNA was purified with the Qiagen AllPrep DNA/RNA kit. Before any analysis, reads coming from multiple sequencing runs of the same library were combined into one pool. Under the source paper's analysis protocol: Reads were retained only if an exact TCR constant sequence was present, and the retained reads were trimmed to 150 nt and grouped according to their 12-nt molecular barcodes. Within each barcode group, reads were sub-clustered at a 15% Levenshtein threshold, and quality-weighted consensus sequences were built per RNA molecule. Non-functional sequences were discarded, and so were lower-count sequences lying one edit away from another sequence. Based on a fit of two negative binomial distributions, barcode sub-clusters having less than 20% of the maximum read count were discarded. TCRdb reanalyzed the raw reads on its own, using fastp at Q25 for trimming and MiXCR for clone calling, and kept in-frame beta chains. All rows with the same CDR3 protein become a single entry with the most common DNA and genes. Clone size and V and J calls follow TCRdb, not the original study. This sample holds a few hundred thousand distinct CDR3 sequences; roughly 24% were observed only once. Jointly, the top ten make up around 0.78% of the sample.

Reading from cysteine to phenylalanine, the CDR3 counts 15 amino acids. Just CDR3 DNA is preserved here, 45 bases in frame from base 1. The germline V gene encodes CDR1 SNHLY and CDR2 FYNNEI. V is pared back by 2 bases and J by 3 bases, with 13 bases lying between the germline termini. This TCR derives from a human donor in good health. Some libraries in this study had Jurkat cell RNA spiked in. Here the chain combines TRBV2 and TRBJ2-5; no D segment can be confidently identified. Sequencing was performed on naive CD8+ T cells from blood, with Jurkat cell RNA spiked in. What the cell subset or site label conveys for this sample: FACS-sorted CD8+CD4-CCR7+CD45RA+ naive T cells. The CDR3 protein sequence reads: CASSESGPVEETQYF. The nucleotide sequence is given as TGTGCCAGCAGTGAAAGTGGGCCGGTTGAAGAGACCCAGTACTTC.